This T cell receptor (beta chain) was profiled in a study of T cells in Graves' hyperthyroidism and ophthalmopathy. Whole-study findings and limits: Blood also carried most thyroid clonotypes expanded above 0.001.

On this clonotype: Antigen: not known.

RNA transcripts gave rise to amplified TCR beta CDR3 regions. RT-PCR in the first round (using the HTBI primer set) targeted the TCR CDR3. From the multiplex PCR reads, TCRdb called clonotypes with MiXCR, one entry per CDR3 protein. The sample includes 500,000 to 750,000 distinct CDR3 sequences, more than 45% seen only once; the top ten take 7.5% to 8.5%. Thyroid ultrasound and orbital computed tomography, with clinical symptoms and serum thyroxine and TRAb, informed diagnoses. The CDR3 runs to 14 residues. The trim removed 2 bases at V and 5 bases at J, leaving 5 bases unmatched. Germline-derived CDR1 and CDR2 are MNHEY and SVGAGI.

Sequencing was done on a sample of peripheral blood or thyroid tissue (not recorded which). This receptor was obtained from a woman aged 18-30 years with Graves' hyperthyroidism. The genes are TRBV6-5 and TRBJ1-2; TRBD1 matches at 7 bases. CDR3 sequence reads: CASSYRTGWYGYTF. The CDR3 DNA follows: TGTGCCAGCAGTTACCGGACAGGCTGGTATGGCTACACCTTC.